Listed here is a single T cell receptor beta chain. The data were taken from a study of blood T cell repertoires in COVID-19. Across the whole study: The United States, Italy and Spain supplied acute and convalescent COVID-19 samples. Nucleic acid was either cDNA or gDNA, and it came from T cells, B-cell-depleted T cells, or PBMCs.

Authors' analysis steps: The assay estimated nucleated cells by amplifying reference gene primers. Produced via immunoSEQ multiplex PCR; TCRdb's table is partial and in-frame only. That table gives V, J and clone size, and the DNA gave D and trimming. Among 200,000 to 300,000 clones listed, 70% to 90% were seen once. This CDR3 spans 14 amino acids. CDR1 and CDR2 from the germline V gene are SGHRS and YFSETQ. Trimming cost V 4 bases and J 6 bases; bases outside gene matches: 8. The source of this sequence is a woman aged 45-60 years with acute or convalescent COVID-19. V and J are TRBV5-1 and TRBJ2-7, with TRBD1 identical over 9 bases. Sequences were obtained from peripheral blood. CDR3 in amino acids: CASSEGTGFSEQYF. The CDR3 nucleotides read TGCGCCAGCAGCGAGGGGACAGGGTTTTCCGAGCAGTACTTC.